The clone carrying this T cell receptor beta chain is deemed medium-sized. Its target is not known. This entry is derived from a study of lymphopenia after photon versus proton radiotherapy. This CDR3 comprises 14 residues. The germline CDR1 and CDR2 sequences are MDHEN and SYDVKM. Trimming took off 7 bases at V and 8 bases at J, with 19 bases between the two ends. Broader study findings: Only patients who died were analyzed for survival; proton advantage is unproven. Relative stability marked proton patients; photon patients lost diversity and naive cells. Oligoclonal CD8+ Temra expansion after nadir drove photon patients' diversity drop. In patients who died, overall survival fell as post-nadir TCR diversity dropped more.

The method was immunoSEQ multiplex PCR; TCRdb's version includes in-frame clones alone and lacks a portion of them. The data contain some 55,000 clones, around 82% of them singletons. The sequence derives from a man aged 50 or older with gastric cancer. The sample in question was peripheral blood, obtained from a patient treated with photon-based radiotherapy. The chain links TRBV28 to TRBJ2-3; D possibly corresponds to TRBD1 (6 bases). CDR3 region: CASTDQGPTGTQYF. CDR3 DNA sequence: TGTGCCAGCACCGACCAGGGGCCGACGGGTACGCAGTATTTT.